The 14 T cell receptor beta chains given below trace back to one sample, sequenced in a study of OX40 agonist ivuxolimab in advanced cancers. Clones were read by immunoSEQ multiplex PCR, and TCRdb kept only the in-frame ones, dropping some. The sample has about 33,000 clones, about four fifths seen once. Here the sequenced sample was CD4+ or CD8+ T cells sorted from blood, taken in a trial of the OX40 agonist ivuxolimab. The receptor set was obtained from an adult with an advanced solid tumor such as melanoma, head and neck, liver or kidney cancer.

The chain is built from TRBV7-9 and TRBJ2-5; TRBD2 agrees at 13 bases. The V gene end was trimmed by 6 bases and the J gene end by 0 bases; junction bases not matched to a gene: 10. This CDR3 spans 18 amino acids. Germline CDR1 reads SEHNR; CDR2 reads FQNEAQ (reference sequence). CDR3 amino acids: CASRTGTSGVSHQETQYF. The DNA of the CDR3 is TGTGCCAGCAGAACCGGGACTAGCGGGGTGAGCCACCAAGAGACCCAGTACTTC. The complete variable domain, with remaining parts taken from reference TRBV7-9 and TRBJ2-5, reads DTGVSQNPRHKITKRGQNVTFRCDPISEHNRLYWYRQTLGQGPEFLTYFQNEAQLEKSRLLSDRFSAERPKGSFSTLEIQRTEQGDSAMYLCASRTGTSGVSHQETQYFGPGTRLLVL.

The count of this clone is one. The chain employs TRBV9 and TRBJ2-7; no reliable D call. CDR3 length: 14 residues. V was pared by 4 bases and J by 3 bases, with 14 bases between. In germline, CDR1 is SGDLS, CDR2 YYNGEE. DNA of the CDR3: TGTGCCAGCAGCCCAGCCCTCCCTCTCTACGAGCAGTACTTC. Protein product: CASSPALPLYEQYF.

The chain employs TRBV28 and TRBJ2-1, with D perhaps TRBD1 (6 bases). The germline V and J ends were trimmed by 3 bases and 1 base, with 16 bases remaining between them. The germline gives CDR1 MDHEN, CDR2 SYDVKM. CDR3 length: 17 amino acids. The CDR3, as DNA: TGTGCCAGCAGTTTCCCCTGGACAGCCCAGTCCTACAATGAGCAGTTCTTC. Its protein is CASSFPWTAQSYNEQFF. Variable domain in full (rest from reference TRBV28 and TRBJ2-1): DVKVTQSSRYLVKRTGEKVFLECVQDMDHENMFWYRQDPGLGLRLIYFSYDVKMKEKGDIPEGYSVSREKKERFSLILESASTNQTSMYLCASSFPWTAQSYNEQFFGPGTRLTVL.

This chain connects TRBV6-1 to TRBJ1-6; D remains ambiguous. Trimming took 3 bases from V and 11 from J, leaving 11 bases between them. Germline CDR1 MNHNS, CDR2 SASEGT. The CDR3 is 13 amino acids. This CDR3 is CASSDPTPPPLHF. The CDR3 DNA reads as TGTGCCAGCAGTGATCCCACCCCACCACCCCTCCACTTT.

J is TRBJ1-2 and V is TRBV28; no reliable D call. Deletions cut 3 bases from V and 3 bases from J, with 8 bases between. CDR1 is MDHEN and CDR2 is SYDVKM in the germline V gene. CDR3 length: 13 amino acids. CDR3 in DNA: TGTGCCAGCAGTTTCGCAGCTCACTATGGCTACACCTTC. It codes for CASSFAAHYGYTF.

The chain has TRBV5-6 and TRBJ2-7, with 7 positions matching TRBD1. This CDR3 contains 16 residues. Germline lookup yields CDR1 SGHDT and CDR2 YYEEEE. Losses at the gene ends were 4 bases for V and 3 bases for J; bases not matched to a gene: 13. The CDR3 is CASSLGTGTADYEQYF. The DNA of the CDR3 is TGTGCCAGCAGCCTAGGGACCGGGACAGCAGACTACGAGCAGTACTTC.

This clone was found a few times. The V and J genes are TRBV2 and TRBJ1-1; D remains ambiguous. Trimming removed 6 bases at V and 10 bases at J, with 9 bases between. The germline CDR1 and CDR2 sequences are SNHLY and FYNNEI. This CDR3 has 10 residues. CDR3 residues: CASSHPRAFF. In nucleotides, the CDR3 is TGTGCCAGCAGCCACCCCAGAGCTTTCTTT.

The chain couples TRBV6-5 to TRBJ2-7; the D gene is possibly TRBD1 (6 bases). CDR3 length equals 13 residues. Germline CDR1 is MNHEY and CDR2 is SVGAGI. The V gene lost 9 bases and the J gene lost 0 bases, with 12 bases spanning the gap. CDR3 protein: CASSGTISYEQYF. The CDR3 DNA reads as TGTGCCAGTTCCGGGACAATCTCCTACGAGCAGTACTTC.

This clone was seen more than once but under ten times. The CDR3 loop reads CASSYSEKYEQYF. DNA of the CDR3: TGTGCCAGCAGTTATTCCGAAAAATACGAGCAGTACTTC. This chain links TRBV6-5 with TRBJ2-7; D gene ambiguous. V lost 3 bases, J lost 4 bases, and 10 bases lay in between. This CDR3 comprises 13 residues. Looked up from germline, CDR1 is MNHEY and CDR2 is SVGAGI.

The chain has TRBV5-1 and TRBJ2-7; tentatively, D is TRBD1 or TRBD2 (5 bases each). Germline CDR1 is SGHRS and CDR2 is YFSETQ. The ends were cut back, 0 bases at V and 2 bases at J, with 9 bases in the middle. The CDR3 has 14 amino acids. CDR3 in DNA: TGCGCCAGCAGCTTGGGGGACGGTACCTACGAGCAGTACTTC. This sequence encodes CASSLGDGTYEQYF. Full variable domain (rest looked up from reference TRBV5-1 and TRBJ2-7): KAGVTQTPRYLIKTRGQQVTLSCSPISGHRSVSWYQQTPGQGLQFLFEYFSETQRNKGNFPGRFSGRQFSNSRSEMNVSTLELGDSALYLCASSLGDGTYEQYFGPGTRLTVT.

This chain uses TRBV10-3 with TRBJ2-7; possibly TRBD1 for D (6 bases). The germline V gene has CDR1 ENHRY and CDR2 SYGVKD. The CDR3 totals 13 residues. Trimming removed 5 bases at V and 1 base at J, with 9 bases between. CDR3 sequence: CAISQDSSYEQYF. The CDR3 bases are TGTGCCATCAGTCAGGACAGTTCCTACGAGCAGTACTTC.

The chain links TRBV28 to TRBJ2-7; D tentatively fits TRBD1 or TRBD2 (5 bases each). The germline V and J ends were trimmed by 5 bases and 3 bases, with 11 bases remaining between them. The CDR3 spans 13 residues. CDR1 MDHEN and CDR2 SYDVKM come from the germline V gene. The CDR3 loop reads CASSRDLYYEQYF. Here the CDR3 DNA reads TGTGCCAGCAGTAGGGACCTCTACTACGAGCAGTACTTC.

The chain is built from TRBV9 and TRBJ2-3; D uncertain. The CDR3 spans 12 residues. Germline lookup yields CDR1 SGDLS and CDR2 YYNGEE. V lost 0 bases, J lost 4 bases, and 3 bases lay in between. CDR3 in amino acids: CASSVVADTQYF. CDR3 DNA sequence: TGTGCCAGCAGCGTAGTCGCAGATACGCAGTATTTT.

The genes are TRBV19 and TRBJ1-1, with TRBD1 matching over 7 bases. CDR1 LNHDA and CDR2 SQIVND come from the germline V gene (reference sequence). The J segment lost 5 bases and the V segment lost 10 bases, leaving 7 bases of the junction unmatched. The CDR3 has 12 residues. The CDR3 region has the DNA TGTGCCACTAGGACAGGTAAGACTGAAGCTTTCTTT. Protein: CATRTGKTEAFF.